Sequencing of this T cell receptor beta chain was carried out in a study of blood T cell repertoires in COVID-19. Produced via immunoSEQ multiplex PCR; TCRdb's table is partial and in-frame only. Of 200,000 to 250,000 clones in the sample, roughly 85% were seen once. Germline trimming cut 5 bases from V and 7 bases from J; bases unmatched to any gene: 16. Germline V gene data show CDR1 as MNHEY and CDR2 as SMNVEV (reference sequence). The CDR3 loop spans 16 amino acids. Assignments of participants to cohorts depended upon their own reported clinical history. The sequencing sample was made of PBMCs or T cells enriched from blood (not recorded which). This TCR was sampled from a woman aged 50 to 60 who had been exposed to COVID-19. This sequence joins TRBV27 and TRBJ1-2; 7 bases line up with TRBD1. The DNA of the CDR3 is TGTGCCAGCAGTCCCTTAACCTTACAGGGGTGGAGTGGCTACACCTTC. It encodes CASSPLTLQGWSGYTF.